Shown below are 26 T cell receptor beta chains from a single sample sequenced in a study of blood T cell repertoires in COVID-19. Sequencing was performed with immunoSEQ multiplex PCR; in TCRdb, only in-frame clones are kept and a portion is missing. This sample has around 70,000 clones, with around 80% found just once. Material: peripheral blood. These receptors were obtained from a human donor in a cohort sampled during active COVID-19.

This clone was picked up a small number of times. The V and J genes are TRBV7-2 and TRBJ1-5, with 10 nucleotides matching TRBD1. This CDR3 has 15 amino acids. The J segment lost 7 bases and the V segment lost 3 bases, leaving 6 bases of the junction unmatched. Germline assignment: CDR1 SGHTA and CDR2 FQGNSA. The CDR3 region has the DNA TGTGCCAGCAGCTTGACAGGGGGCGTGTGGCAGCCCCAGCATTTT. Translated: CASSLTGGVWQPQHF.

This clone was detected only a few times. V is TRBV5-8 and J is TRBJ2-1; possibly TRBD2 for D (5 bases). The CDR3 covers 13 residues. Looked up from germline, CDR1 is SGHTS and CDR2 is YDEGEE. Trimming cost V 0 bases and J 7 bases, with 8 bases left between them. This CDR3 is CASSLGLKNEQFF. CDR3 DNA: TGTGCCAGCAGCTTGGGACTAAAAAATGAGCAGTTCTTC.

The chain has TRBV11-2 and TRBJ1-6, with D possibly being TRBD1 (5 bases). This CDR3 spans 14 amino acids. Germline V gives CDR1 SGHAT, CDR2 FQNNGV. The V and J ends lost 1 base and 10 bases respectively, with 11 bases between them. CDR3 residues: CASSLAGLRSPLHF. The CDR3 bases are TGTGCCAGCAGCTTAGCAGGGCTACGGTCACCCCTCCACTTT.

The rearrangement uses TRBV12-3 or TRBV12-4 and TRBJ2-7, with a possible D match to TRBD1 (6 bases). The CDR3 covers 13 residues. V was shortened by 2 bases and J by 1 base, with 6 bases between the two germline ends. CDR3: CASSLQGSYEQYF. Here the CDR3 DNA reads TGTGCCAGCAGTTTACAGGGGTCCTACGAGCAGTACTTC.

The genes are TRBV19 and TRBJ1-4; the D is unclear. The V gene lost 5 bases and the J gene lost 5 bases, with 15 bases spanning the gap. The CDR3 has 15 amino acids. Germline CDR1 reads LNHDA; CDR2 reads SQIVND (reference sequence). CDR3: CASSGSRQRNEKLFF. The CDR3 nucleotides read TGTGCCAGTAGTGGGTCGAGGCAGAGGAATGAAAAACTGTTTTTT.

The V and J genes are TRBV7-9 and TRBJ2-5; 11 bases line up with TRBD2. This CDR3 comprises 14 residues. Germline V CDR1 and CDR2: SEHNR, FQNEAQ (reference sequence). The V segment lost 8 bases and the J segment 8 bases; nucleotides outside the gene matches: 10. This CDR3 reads CASSKMLAGGTQYF. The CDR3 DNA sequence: TGTGCCAGCTCCAAAATGCTAGCGGGGGGAACCCAGTACTTC.

CDR3 in DNA: TGTGCCAGCAGTCCCGGACAGGGGATTGGCGAGACCCAGTACTTC. As protein: CASSPGQGIGETQYF. The chain joins TRBV6-2 or TRBV6-3 to TRBJ2-5; 9 nucleotides match TRBD1. The germline CDR1 and CDR2 sequences are MNHEY and SVGEGT. CDR3 size: 15 residues. Germline trimming cut 5 bases from V and 5 bases from J; bases unmatched to any gene: 9.

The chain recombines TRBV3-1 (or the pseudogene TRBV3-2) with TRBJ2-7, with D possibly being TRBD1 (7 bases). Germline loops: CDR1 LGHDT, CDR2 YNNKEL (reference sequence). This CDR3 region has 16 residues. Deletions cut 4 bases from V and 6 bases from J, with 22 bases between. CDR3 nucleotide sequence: TGTGCCAGCAGCCCCCCCGCGGGGACAGTGCTTTTCGAGCAGTACGTC. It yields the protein CASSPPAGTVLFEQYV.

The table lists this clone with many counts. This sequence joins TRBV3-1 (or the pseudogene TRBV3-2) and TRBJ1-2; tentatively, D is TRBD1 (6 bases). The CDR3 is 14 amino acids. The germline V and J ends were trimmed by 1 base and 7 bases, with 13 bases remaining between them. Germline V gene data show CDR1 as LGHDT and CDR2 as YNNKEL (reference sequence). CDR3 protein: CASSQGGGRVGYTF. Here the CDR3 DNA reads TGTGCCAGCAGCCAAGGAGGGGGTAGGGTTGGCTACACCTTC.

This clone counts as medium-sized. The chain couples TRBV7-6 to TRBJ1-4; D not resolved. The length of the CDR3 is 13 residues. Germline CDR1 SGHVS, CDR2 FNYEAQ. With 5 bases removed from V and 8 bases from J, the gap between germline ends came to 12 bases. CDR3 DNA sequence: TGTGCCAGCAGCCTCGGAGAGAGGGAAAAACTGTTTTTT. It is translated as CASSLGEREKLFF.

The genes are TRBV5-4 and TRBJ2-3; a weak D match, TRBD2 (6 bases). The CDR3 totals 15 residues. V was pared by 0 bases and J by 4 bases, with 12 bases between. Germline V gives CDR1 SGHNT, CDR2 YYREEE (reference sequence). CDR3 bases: TGTGCCAGCAGCTTGGTCGGGAGCCCCTCAGATACGCAGTATTTT. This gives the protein CASSLVGSPSDTQYF.

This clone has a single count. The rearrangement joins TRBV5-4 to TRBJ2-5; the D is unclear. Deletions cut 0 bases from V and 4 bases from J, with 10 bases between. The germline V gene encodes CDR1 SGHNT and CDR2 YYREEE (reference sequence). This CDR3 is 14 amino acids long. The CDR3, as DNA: TGTGCCAGCAGCTTGGTCGGTCGCGTAGAGACCCAGTACTTC. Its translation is CASSLVGRVETQYF. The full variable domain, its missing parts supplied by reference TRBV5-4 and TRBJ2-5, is ETGVTQSPTHLIKTRGQQVTLRCSSQSGHNTVSWYQQALGQGPQFIFQYYREEENGRGNFPPRFSGLQFPNYSSELNVNALELDDSALYLCASSLVGRVETQYFGPGTRLLVL.

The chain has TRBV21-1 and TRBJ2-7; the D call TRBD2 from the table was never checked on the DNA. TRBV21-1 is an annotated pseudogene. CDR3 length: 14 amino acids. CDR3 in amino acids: CASRPSGASWEQYV. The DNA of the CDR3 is TGTGCCAGCAGACCTAGCGGAGCCTCCTGGGAGCAGTACGTC.

CDR3 sequence reads: CASTRGNTGELFF. As DNA, the CDR3 is TGTGCCAGTACACGGGGGAACACCGGGGAGCTGTTTTTT. The rearrangement uses TRBV19 and TRBJ2-2; the D gene is possibly TRBD2 (5 bases). Trimming took 7 bases from V and 1 from J, leaving 7 bases between them. This CDR3 is built from 13 residues. Germline lookup yields CDR1 LNHDA and CDR2 SQIVND (reference sequence). The whole variable domain, remainder taken from reference TRBV19 and TRBJ2-2, is DGGITQSPKYLFRKEGQNVTLSCEQNLNHDAMYWYRQDPGQGLRLIYYSQIVNDFQKGDIAEGYSVSREKKESFPLTVTSAQKNPTAFYLCASTRGNTGELFFGEGSRLTVL.

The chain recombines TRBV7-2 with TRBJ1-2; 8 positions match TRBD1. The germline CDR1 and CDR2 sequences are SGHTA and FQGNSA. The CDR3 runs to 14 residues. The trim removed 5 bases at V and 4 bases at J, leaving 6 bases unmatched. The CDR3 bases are TGTGCCAGCAGCCCTTCGGGACAGGCCTATGGCTACACCTTC. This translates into CASSPSGQAYGYTF. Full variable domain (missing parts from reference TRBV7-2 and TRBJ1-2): GAGVSQSPSNKVTEKGKDVELRCDPISGHTALYWYRQSLGQGLEFLIYFQGNSAPDKSGLPSDRFSAERTGGSVSTLTIQRTQQEDSAVYLCASSPSGQAYGYTFGSGTRLTVV.

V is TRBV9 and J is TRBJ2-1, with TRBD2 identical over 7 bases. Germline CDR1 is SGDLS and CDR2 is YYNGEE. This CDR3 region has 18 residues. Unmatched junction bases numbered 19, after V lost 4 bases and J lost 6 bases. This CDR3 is CASSPKGGVGGNSNEQFF. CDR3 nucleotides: TGTGCCAGCAGCCCGAAGGGAGGGGTGGGCGGGAACAGCAATGAGCAGTTCTTC.

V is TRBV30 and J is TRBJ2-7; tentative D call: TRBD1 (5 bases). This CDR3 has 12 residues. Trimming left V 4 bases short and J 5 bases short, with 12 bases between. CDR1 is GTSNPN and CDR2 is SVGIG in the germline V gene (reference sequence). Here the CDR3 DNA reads TGTGCCTGGACCAGGGTTTTCGACGAGCAGTACTTC. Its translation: CAWTRVFDEQYF.

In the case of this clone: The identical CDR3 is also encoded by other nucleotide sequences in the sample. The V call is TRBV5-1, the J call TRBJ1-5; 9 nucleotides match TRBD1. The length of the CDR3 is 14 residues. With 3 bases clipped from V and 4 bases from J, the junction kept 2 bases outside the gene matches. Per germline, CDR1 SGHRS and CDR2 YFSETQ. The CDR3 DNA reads TGCGCCAGCAGCTCTGGACAGGGGAATCAGCCCCAGCATTTT. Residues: CASSSGQGNQPQHF. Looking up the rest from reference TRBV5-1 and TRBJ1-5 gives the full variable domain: KAGVTQTPRYLIKTRGQQVTLSCSPISGHRSVSWYQQTPGQGLQFLFEYFSETQRNKGNFPGRFSGRQFSNSRSEMNVSTLELGDSALYLCASSSGQGNQPQHFGDGTRLSIL.

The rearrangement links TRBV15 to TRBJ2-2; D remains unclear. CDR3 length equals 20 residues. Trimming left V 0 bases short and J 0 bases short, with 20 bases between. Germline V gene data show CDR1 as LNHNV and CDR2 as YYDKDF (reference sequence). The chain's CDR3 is CATSRDRVVDETSNTGELFF. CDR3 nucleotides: TGTGCCACCAGCAGAGATCGAGTAGTAGATGAGACATCGAACACCGGGGAGCTGTTTTTT.

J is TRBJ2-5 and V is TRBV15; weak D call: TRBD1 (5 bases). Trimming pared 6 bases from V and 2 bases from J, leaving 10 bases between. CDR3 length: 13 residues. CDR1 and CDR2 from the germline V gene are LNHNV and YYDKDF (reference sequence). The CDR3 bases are TGTGCCACCAGGTTCCAGGGACAAGAGACCCAGTACTTC. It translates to CATRFQGQETQYF.

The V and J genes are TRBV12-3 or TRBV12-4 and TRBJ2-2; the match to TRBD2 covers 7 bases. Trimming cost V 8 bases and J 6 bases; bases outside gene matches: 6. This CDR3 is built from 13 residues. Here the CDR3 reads CASFRRGAGELFF. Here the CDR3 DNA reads TGTGCCAGCTTTCGACGGGGGGCCGGGGAGCTGTTTTTT.

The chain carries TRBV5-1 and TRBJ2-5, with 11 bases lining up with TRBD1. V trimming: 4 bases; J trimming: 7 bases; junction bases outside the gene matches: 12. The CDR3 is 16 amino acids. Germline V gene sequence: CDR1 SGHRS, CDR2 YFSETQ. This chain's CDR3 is CASSAGRTGGRWTQYF. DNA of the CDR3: TGCGCCAGCAGCGCCGGTAGGACAGGGGGCAGGTGGACCCAGTACTTC.

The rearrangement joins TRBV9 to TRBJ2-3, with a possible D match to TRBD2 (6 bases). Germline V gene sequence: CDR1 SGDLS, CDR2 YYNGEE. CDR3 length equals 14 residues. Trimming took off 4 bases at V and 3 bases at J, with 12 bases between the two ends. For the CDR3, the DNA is TGTGCCAGCAGCCCACGACTAGGAACAGATACGCAGTATTTT. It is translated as CASSPRLGTDTQYF.

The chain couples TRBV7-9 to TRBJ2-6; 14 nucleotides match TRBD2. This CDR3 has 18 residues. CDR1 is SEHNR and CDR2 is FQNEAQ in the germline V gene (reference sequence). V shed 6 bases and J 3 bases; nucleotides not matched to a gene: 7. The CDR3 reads CASSTFGTSGSGANVLTF. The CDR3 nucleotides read TGTGCCAGCAGTACTTTTGGGACTAGCGGGAGTGGGGCCAACGTCCTGACTTTC.

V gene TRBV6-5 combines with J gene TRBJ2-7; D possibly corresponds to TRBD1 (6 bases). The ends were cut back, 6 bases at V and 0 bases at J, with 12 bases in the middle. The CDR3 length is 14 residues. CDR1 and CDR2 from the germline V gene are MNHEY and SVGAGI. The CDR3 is CASSRLRGSYEQYV. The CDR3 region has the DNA TGTGCCAGCAGCCGCCTCAGGGGCTCCTACGAGCAGTACGTC.

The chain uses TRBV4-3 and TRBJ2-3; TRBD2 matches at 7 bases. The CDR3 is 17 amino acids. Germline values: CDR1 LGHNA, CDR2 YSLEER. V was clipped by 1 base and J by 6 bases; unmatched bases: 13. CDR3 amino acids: CASSQAPSGPKGDTQYF. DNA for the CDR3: TGCGCCAGCAGCCAAGCTCCTAGCGGACCTAAAGGGGATACGCAGTATTTT.